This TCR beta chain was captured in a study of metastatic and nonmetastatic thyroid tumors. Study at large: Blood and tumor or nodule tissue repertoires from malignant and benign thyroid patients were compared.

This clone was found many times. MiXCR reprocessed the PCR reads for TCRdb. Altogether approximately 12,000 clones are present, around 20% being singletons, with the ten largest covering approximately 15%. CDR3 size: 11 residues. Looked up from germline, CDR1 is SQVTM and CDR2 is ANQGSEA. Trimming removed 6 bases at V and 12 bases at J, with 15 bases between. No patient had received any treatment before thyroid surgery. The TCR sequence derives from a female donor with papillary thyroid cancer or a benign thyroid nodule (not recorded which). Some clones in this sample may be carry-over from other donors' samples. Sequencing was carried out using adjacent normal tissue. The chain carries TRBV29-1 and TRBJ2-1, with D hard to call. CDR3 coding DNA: TGCAGCGTAGCCTCAGGAGTGTGGCAGTTCTTC. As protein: CSVASGVWQFF.